Below, 27 T cell receptor beta chains from the same sample are listed, as sequenced in a study of identical twins. One entry per CDR3 protein, called by TCRdb with MiXCR from the 5' RACE reads. The profile shows 470,000 or so distinct CDR3 sequences, 24% of them singletons. The same specimen was also included in a second study, on T cells expressing NK-cell markers.

Sequencing used CD4+ T cells sorted from blood. The receptor source for this set is a woman between 18 and 29 years old in good health.

This clonotype turned up a few times. The chain employs TRBV5-1 and TRBJ2-1; 10 bases are a match to TRBD2. Per the germline V gene, CDR1 is SGHRS and CDR2 is YFSETQ. The CDR3 runs to 17 residues. The ends lost 1 base at V and 0 bases at J; junction bases unmatched: 4. CDR3 in amino acids: CASSLFSSGGSYNEQFF. Here the CDR3 DNA reads TGCGCCAGCAGCTTGTTTTCTAGCGGGGGCTCCTACAATGAGCAGTTCTTC.

This clonotype has only a few counts. The gene calls are TRBV25-1 and TRBJ2-1; perhaps TRBD2 as D (6 bases). This CDR3 spans 13 amino acids. In germline, CDR1 is MGHDK, CDR2 SYGVNS. The CDR3 here is CAKEGLPGREQFF. In DNA, the CDR3 is TGTGCGAAGGAGGGTCTCCCCGGGCGTGAGCAGTTCTTC.

The gene calls are TRBV7-3 and TRBJ2-6; D remains ambiguous. The V end was cut by 1 base, the J end by 13 bases, with 14 bases between. Germline CDR1 reads SGHTA; CDR2 reads FQGTGA. The CDR3 spans 14 residues. CDR3 nucleotides: TGTGCCAGCAGCTTAAGTATGAAGGGTGGAGTCCTGACTTTC. The encoded protein is CASSLSMKGGVLTF.

This clonotype was counted a few times. The chain uses TRBV15 and TRBJ1-5, with a possible D match to TRBD1 (5 bases). Per the germline V gene, CDR1 is LNHNV and CDR2 is YYDKDF (reference sequence). The germline V and J ends were trimmed by 8 bases and 0 bases, with 14 bases remaining between them. The CDR3 runs to 15 residues. The CDR3 spells CATYGQVNSNQPQHF. As DNA, the CDR3 is TGTGCCACCTATGGACAAGTGAATAGCAATCAGCCCCAGCATTTT. Full variable domain (missing parts from reference TRBV15 and TRBJ1-5): DAMVIQNPRYQVTQFGKPVTLSCSQTLNHNVMYWYQQKSSQAPKLLFHYYDKDFNNEADTPDNFQSRRPNTSFCFLDIRSPGLGDTAMYLCATYGQVNSNQPQHFGDGTRLSIL.

This clonotype was picked up a small number of times. The genes are TRBV6-6 and TRBJ1-6; 7 bases agree with TRBD1. This CDR3 spans 12 amino acids. V trimming: 7 bases; J trimming: 7 bases; junction bases outside the gene matches: 1. Germline loops: CDR1 MNHNY, CDR2 SVGAGI (reference sequence). CDR3 in DNA: TGTGCCAGCAAACAGGGGAATTCACCCCTCCACTTT. Its protein product is CASKQGNSPLHF.

The chain links TRBV11-3 to TRBJ2-3; 7 nucleotides align to TRBD1. This CDR3 contains 17 residues. V was clipped by 4 bases and J by 4 bases; unmatched bases: 14. Germline CDR1 is SGHNT and CDR2 is YENEEA. The DNA of the CDR3 is TGTGCCAGCAGCTATACTCCGGGACAGAGGTCGGCAGATACGCAGTATTTT. Its protein is CASSYTPGQRSADTQYF.

The CDR3 bases are TGTGCCAGCAGTCGGAATAGCGGGCGGGAGACCCAGTACTTC. It encodes CASSRNSGRETQYF. This chain links TRBV7-9 with TRBJ2-5; TRBD2 matches at 7 bases. After removal of 6 bases from V and 5 bases from J, the junction contained 9 bases not matched to a gene. Germline CDR1 is SEHNR and CDR2 is FQNEAQ (reference sequence). The CDR3 spans 14 residues.

The J gene is TRBJ2-3, the V gene TRBV6-1, with 8 positions matching TRBD2. Germline V lookup: CDR1 MNHNS, CDR2 SASEGT. The length of the CDR3 is 16 residues. J gave up 1 base and V 3 bases, and 6 bases lay outside the gene matches. The CDR3 DNA reads TGTGCCAGCAGTGAGAACGGAGCGGGAGGCACAGATACGCAGTATTTT. This sequence encodes CASSENGAGGTDTQYF.

J is TRBJ1-1 and V is TRBV9; D gene ambiguous. The germline CDR1 and CDR2 sequences are SGDLS and YYNGEE. The CDR3 is 18 amino acids. Trimming stripped 1 base from V and 2 bases from J, with 21 bases between. CDR3 coding DNA: TGTGCCAGCAGCGTACGAGGTGATTGGCAACGGTCTAACACTGAAGCTTTCTTT. The encoded protein is CASSVRGDWQRSNTEAFF.

This chain links TRBV12-5 with TRBJ1-2; D ambiguous. The CDR3 is made up of 14 amino acids. Trimming took 0 bases from V and 2 from J, leaving 7 bases between them. The germline V gene has CDR1 LGHNT and CDR2 FRNRAP. The CDR3 reads CASGLVGGNYGYTF. DNA of the CDR3: TGTGCTAGTGGTTTGGTCGGCGGAAACTATGGCTACACCTTC.

This chain connects TRBV9 to TRBJ2-2; no definite D call. The germline V and J ends were trimmed by 1 base and 1 base, with 8 bases remaining between them. Germline V lookup: CDR1 SGDLS, CDR2 YYNGEE. The CDR3 totals 15 residues. The DNA for the CDR3 is TGTGCCAGCAGCGTAACGGGTCTGAACACCGGGGAGCTGTTTTTT. Protein product: CASSVTGLNTGELFF.

The chain joins TRBV10-3 to TRBJ2-7, with TRBD1 as a possible D gene (5 bases). Per the germline V gene, CDR1 is ENHRY and CDR2 is SYGVKD. The CDR3 length is 12 residues. V was pared by 8 bases and J by 7 bases, with 15 bases between. CDR3 in amino acids: CAISTDAPEQYF. The CDR3 bases are TGTGCCATCTCGACAGACGCCCCAGAGCAGTACTTC.

In DNA, the CDR3 is TGTGCCAGCAGTTATCGGGGACAGGGGGTCTACAATGAGCAGTTCTTC. Its protein product is CASSYRGQGVYNEQFF. The chain links TRBV6-5 to TRBJ2-1; TRBD1 aligns across 11 bases. The germline CDR1 and CDR2 sequences are MNHEY and SVGAGI. The CDR3 runs 16 residues. J was trimmed by 3 bases and V by 3 bases; bases with no gene match: 4.

This clonotype has more than one count but fewer than ten. The chain uses TRBV12-3 or TRBV12-4 and TRBJ2-3, with D tentatively TRBD2 (6 bases). The CDR3 length is 14 residues. Trimming cost V 6 bases and J 0 bases, with 10 bases left between them. CDR3 nucleotide sequence: TGTGCCAGCAGCCACGCGGGGAGCACAGATACGCAGTATTTT. It encodes CASSHAGSTDTQYF.

In this sample, this clonotype turned up a few times. The chain combines TRBV20-1 with TRBJ2-5, with 8 nucleotides matching TRBD1. V gave up 5 bases and J gave up 5 bases; unmatched junction bases: 13. This CDR3 region has 15 residues. CDR1 DFQATT and CDR2 SNEGSKA come from the germline V gene (reference sequence). CDR3 loop: CSAYRDRGEGETQYF. The CDR3 nucleotides are TGCAGTGCTTACCGAGACAGGGGAGAAGGGGAGACCCAGTACTTC.

This clonotype appeared a few times. J is TRBJ2-1 and V is TRBV12-3 or TRBV12-4; a possible D gene is TRBD2 (6 bases). V shed 6 bases and J shed 4 bases, with 16 bases lying between them. The CDR3 runs 15 residues. CDR3 sequence reads: CASRHASVAYNEQFF. CDR3 bases: TGTGCCAGCAGACATGCTAGCGTTGCATACAATGAGCAGTTCTTC.

The chain couples TRBV7-9 to TRBJ2-6; no clear D. Germline values: CDR1 SEHNR, CDR2 FQNEAQ (reference sequence). V was shortened by 7 bases and J by 1 base, with 14 bases between the two germline ends. This CDR3 has 16 residues. CDR3 sequence reads: CASTDRKGSGANVLTF. DNA of the CDR3: TGTGCCAGCACCGATAGGAAGGGATCTGGGGCCAACGTCCTGACTTTC.

This clonotype has more than one count but fewer than ten. The rearrangement joins TRBV12-3 or TRBV12-4 to TRBJ2-1; D gene unclear. V was cut by 5 bases and J by 5 bases, with 13 bases left in between. This CDR3 has 14 residues. CDR3 in amino acids: CASSLSRADNEQFF. DNA for the CDR3: TGTGCCAGCAGTCTCTCTCGCGCTGACAATGAGCAGTTCTTC.

The rearrangement joins TRBV4-3 to TRBJ2-3; D not resolved. Germline values: CDR1 LGHNA, CDR2 YSLEER. The CDR3 totals 14 residues. V was clipped by 1 base and J by 6 bases, with 11 bases between them. CDR3 nucleotides: TGCGCCAGCAGCCAAGCAAGTAATCGGGATACGCAGTATTTT. Protein sequence: CASSQASNRDTQYF.

This sequence joins TRBV5-6 and TRBJ2-7, with 7 bases lining up with TRBD1. Germline lookup yields CDR1 SGHDT and CDR2 YYEEEE. The CDR3 totals 14 residues. V lost 4 bases to trimming and J lost 2 bases; unmatched junction nucleotides: 6. CDR3 sequence (DNA): TGTGCCAGCAGCACCCGCGACAGGGCCTACGAGCAGTACTTC. It yields the protein CASSTRDRAYEQYF.

The chain combines TRBV7-9 with TRBJ2-2; D perhaps matches TRBD2 (5 bases). The CDR3 loop spans 14 amino acids. Deletions cut 3 bases from V and 3 bases from J, with 8 bases between. Germline loops: CDR1 SEHNR, CDR2 FQNEAQ (reference sequence). CDR3 sequence reads: CASSLREHTGELFF. For the CDR3, the DNA is TGTGCCAGCAGCTTGAGGGAGCACACCGGGGAGCTGTTTTTT. Full variable domain (remainder filled in from reference TRBV7-9 and TRBJ2-2): DTGVSQNPRHKITKRGQNVTFRCDPISEHNRLYWYRQTLGQGPEFLTYFQNEAQLEKSRLLSDRFSAERPKGSFSTLEIQRTEQGDSAMYLCASSLREHTGELFFGEGSRLTVL.

The chain recombines TRBV6-1 with TRBJ2-2; D may be TRBD1 (6 bases). Trimming stripped 6 bases from V and 3 bases from J, with 11 bases between. Germline values: CDR1 MNHNS, CDR2 SASEGT. The CDR3 totals 14 residues. This chain's CDR3 is CASRSGGDTGELFF. The CDR3 DNA reads TGTGCCAGCAGGAGTGGGGGCGACACCGGGGAGCTGTTTTTT.

This clonotype was counted between two and nine times. The chain has TRBV30 and TRBJ2-7; 14 nucleotides match TRBD2. The trim removed 5 bases at V and 2 bases at J, leaving 11 bases unmatched. From germline, CDR1 is GTSNPN and CDR2 SVGIG (reference sequence). The CDR3 extends over 17 amino acids. The CDR3 coding sequence is TGTGCCTGGGAAAGACTAGCGGGAGGGCCTGGAACCTACGAGCAGTACTTC. It is translated as CAWERLAGGPGTYEQYF.

This clonotype was observed a handful of times. The chain is built from TRBV2 and TRBJ2-3; D is unresolved. CDR3 length: 12 amino acids. Trimming removed 7 bases from V and 4 bases from J, with 9 bases in between. Germline V gives CDR1 SNHLY, CDR2 FYNNEI. The CDR3 region is CASKADPDTQYF. The CDR3 DNA reads TGTGCCAGCAAGGCGGATCCAGATACGCAGTATTTT.

This clonotype has only a few counts. The rearrangement uses TRBV28 and TRBJ1-6; TRBD1 is a possible D gene (6 bases). Trimming pared 4 bases from V and 4 bases from J, leaving 14 bases between. Germline V gene data show CDR1 as MDHEN and CDR2 as SYDVKM. CDR3 length: 16 amino acids. The CDR3 loop is CASSSGQLTYNSPLHF. The DNA for the CDR3 is TGTGCCAGCAGTTCCGGACAGCTTACTTATAATTCACCCCTCCACTTT.

The sample holds a few counts of this clonotype. This rearrangement joins TRBV6-1 to TRBJ2-3; D unclear. Trimming removed 6 bases from V and 2 bases from J, with 9 bases in between. This CDR3 is 13 amino acids long. Germline CDR1 and CDR2: MNHNS and SASEGT. CDR3 loop: CASSRLFTDTQYF. CDR3 bases: TGTGCCAGCAGCCGCCTTTTCACAGATACGCAGTATTTT.

This chain uses TRBV11-2 with TRBJ2-1; no firm D call. In germline, CDR1 is SGHAT, CDR2 FQNNGV. V was cut by 2 bases and J by 7 bases, with 9 bases left in between. The CDR3 sequence is 13 residues long. CDR3 residues: CASSLTRWNEQFF. As DNA, the CDR3 is TGTGCCAGCAGCTTAACCCGGTGGAATGAGCAGTTCTTC.